Below, 23 T cell receptor beta chains from the same sample are listed, as sequenced in a study of OX40 agonist ivuxolimab in advanced cancers. Profiling relied on immunoSEQ multiplex PCR, and the TCRdb table lists in-frame clones only, not all of them. The sample gives approximately 50,000 clones, 60% to 80% of which show up once; 3% to 5% is in the top ten. The sample here was CD4+ or CD8+ T cells sorted from blood, taken in a trial of the OX40 agonist ivuxolimab. All receptors come from an adult with an advanced solid tumor such as melanoma, head and neck, liver or kidney cancer.

This clone has just a few counts. V is TRBV20-1 and J is TRBJ1-2, with unresolved D. This CDR3 is built from 11 residues. V shed 6 bases and J shed 8 bases, with 13 bases lying between them. Germline-derived CDR1 and CDR2 are DFQATT and SNEGSKA (reference sequence). The CDR3 sequence: CSASPLRGYTF. The CDR3 nucleotides read TGCAGTGCCTCTCCCTTAAGGGGCTACACCTTC.

The chain recombines TRBV2 with TRBJ2-5; D might be TRBD1 (5 bases). Germline values: CDR1 SNHLY, CDR2 FYNNEI. The CDR3 spans 13 residues. The V gene lost 6 bases and the J gene lost 1 base, with 9 bases spanning the gap. CDR3 bases: TGTGCCAGCAGGACAGTCTCCCAAGAGACCCAGTACTTC. As protein: CASRTVSQETQYF.

V gene TRBV7-2 combines with J gene TRBJ2-7, with a possible D match to TRBD2 (5 bases). V was pared by 6 bases and J by 3 bases, with 12 bases between. This CDR3 has 13 residues. Germline values: CDR1 SGHTA, CDR2 FQGNSA. The DNA of the CDR3 is TGTGCCAGCAGGGCCGGAGGAGTCTACGAGCAGTACTTC. Encoded protein: CASRAGGVYEQYF.

The CDR3 region has the DNA TGTGCCAGCAGTTCCCTGTGGGCAGGGGGGCGCCGGGGCACTGAAGCTTTCTTT. It is translated as CASSSLWAGGRRGTEAFF. The chain links TRBV7-9 to TRBJ1-1; TRBD1 matches at 7 bases. Germline trimming cut 6 bases from V and 4 bases from J; bases unmatched to any gene: 20. CDR3 length equals 18 residues. The germline V gene encodes CDR1 SEHNR and CDR2 FQNEAQ (reference sequence).

The chain employs TRBV7-8 and TRBJ1-2; 10 nucleotides align to TRBD1. The CDR3 spans 14 residues. V shed 7 bases and J 3 bases; nucleotides not matched to a gene: 5. Looked up from germline, CDR1 is SGHVS and CDR2 is FQNEAQ. The CDR3 here is CASTRQGAYYGYTF. CDR3 bases: TGTGCCAGCACCAGACAGGGGGCGTACTATGGCTACACCTTC.

The chain employs TRBV15 and TRBJ1-1, with D maybe TRBD1 (5 bases). The CDR3 has 15 residues. Germline CDR1 and CDR2: LNHNV and YYDKDF (reference sequence). The germline V and J ends were trimmed by 5 bases and 0 bases, with 13 bases remaining between them. CDR3 bases: TGTGCCACCAGCGAGGGACGGCCTATGAACACTGAAGCTTTCTTT. Its translation: CATSEGRPMNTEAFF. The full variable domain, with the rest looked up from reference TRBV15 and TRBJ1-1, is DAMVIQNPRYQVTQFGKPVTLSCSQTLNHNVMYWYQQKSSQAPKLLFHYYDKDFNNEADTPDNFQSRRPNTSFCFLDIRSPGLGDTAMYLCATSEGRPMNTEAFFGQGTRLTVV.

The rearrangement joins TRBV27 to TRBJ2-7, with D perhaps being TRBD1 or TRBD2 (6 bases each). The CDR3 is 15 residues long. Germline values: CDR1 MNHEY, CDR2 SMNVEV (reference sequence). Deletions cut 5 bases from V and 2 bases from J, with 16 bases between. In DNA form, the CDR3 reads TGTGCCAGCAGTCCGAAATGGGGGGCAGCCTACGAGCAGTACTTC. Translated, it gives CASSPKWGAAYEQYF.

The rearrangement uses TRBV19 and TRBJ1-1; TRBD1 is a possible D gene (6 bases). V lost 4 bases and J lost 1, with 16 bases in between. From germline, CDR1 is LNHDA and CDR2 SQIVND (reference sequence). The CDR3 covers 16 residues. The CDR3 here is CASSRVAGAQNTEAFF. As DNA, the CDR3 is TGTGCCAGTAGTAGGGTGGCAGGGGCCCAGAACACTGAAGCTTTCTTT. Full variable domain (missing parts from reference TRBV19 and TRBJ1-1): DGGITQSPKYLFRKEGQNVTLSCEQNLNHDAMYWYRQDPGQGLRLIYYSQIVNDFQKGDIAEGYSVSREKKESFPLTVTSAQKNPTAFYLCASSRVAGAQNTEAFFGQGTRLTVV.

V is TRBV13 and J is TRBJ1-3; D unclear. This CDR3 contains 15 residues. V lost 4 bases and J 0 bases, leaving 10 bases between the germline ends. Per the germline V gene, CDR1 is PRHDT and CDR2 is FYEKMQ (reference sequence). The CDR3 spells CASSSDSRSGNTIYF. The CDR3 DNA reads TGTGCCAGCAGCTCAGACTCCCGCTCTGGAAACACCATATATTTT.

V usage is TRBV7-8 and J usage is TRBJ1-2; D gene uncertain. The CDR3 is 13 amino acids. V was pared by 3 bases and J by 2 bases, with 7 bases between. The V gene's germline CDR1 is SGHVS and CDR2 FQNEAQ. The CDR3 DNA reads as TGTGCCAGCAGCTTTCCCCAGAACTATGGCTACACCTTC. It is translated as CASSFPQNYGYTF.

The chain links TRBV7-2 to TRBJ1-5, with TRBD1 identical over 7 bases. Trimming removed 2 bases from V and 5 bases from J; junction bases left unmatched: 12. The CDR3 covers 17 residues. CDR1 and CDR2 from the germline V gene are SGHTA and FQGNSA. CDR3 sequence: CASSLKAPRGGYQPQHF. The DNA of the CDR3 is TGTGCCAGCAGCTTAAAGGCACCCAGGGGGGGGTATCAGCCCCAGCATTTT.

In this sample, this clone is medium-sized. V usage is TRBV19 and J usage is TRBJ1-1; D perhaps matches TRBD1 (6 bases). Deletions cut 5 bases from V and 4 bases from J, with 11 bases between. CDR1 is LNHDA and CDR2 is SQIVND in the germline V gene (reference sequence). The CDR3 is made up of 13 amino acids. CDR3 sequence reads: CASSAGAVTEAFF. The CDR3 coding sequence is TGTGCCAGTAGTGCGGGGGCAGTCACTGAAGCTTTCTTT.

Details on this clone: The identical CDR3 is also encoded by other nucleotide sequences in the sample. The chain joins TRBV18 to TRBJ1-1, with a weak D call TRBD1 (5 bases). This CDR3 has 13 residues. V was clipped by 2 bases and J by 1 base, with 5 bases between them. Looked up from germline, CDR1 is KGHSH and CDR2 is LQKENI. The CDR3 nucleotides read TGTGCCAGCTCACCAGGGGGGAACACTGAAGCTTTCTTT. It is translated as CASSPGGNTEAFF. Supplemented by reference TRBV18 and TRBJ1-1, the full variable domain reads NAGVMQNPRHLVRRRGQEARLRCSPMKGHSHVYWYRQLPEEGLKFMVYLQKENIIDESGMPKERFSAEFPKEGPSILRIQQVVRGDSAAYFCASSPGGNTEAFFGQGTRLTVV.

The gene calls are TRBV2 and TRBJ1-6, with D unclear. The CDR3 is 16 amino acids. CDR1 SNHLY and CDR2 FYNNEI come from the germline V gene. V lost 7 bases, J lost 4 bases, and 17 bases lay in between. The CDR3 DNA reads TGTGCCAGCATAATGGGCCCCACTTATTATAATTCACCCCTCCACTTT. This gives the protein CASIMGPTYYNSPLHF.

This chain joins TRBV18 and TRBJ2-5; TRBD2 is a possible D gene (5 bases). V lost 6 bases and J 5 bases, leaving 16 bases between the germline ends. CDR3 size: 14 residues. Germline-derived CDR1 and CDR2 are KGHSH and LQKENI. The CDR3 loop reads CASSPSEGGETQYF. The CDR3 DNA follows: TGTGCCAGCTCTCCCAGCGAGGGCGGGGAGACCCAGTACTTC.

This rearrangement joins TRBV7-9 to TRBJ2-6, with 11 bases that match TRBD1. With 4 bases clipped from V and 2 bases from J, the junction kept 4 bases outside the gene matches. CDR3 length: 17 residues. The germline V gene encodes CDR1 SEHNR and CDR2 FQNEAQ (reference sequence). The CDR3 loop is CASSYRGQGAGANVLTF. CDR3 coding DNA: TGTGCCAGCAGCTATAGGGGACAGGGGGCTGGGGCCAACGTCCTGACTTTC.

The CDR3: CSVDRGRGYTF. The CDR3 DNA reads TGCAGCGTTGACAGGGGGCGAGGCTACACCTTC. This chain links TRBV29-1 with TRBJ1-2, with TRBD1 matching over 8 bases. CDR3 size: 11 residues. V lost 3 bases to trimming and J lost 8 bases; unmatched junction nucleotides: 2. Per the germline V gene, CDR1 is SQVTM and CDR2 is ANQGSEA.

V and J are TRBV27 and TRBJ1-1, with D possibly being TRBD1 (6 bases). V was clipped by 5 bases and J by 2 bases, with 18 bases between them. This CDR3 region has 16 residues. Germline V gene lookup returns CDR1 MNHEY and CDR2 SMNVEV (reference sequence). For the CDR3, the DNA is TGTGCCAGCAGTCGTTCGGGACATCGAACAAACACTGAAGCTTTCTTT. Translating it yields CASSRSGHRTNTEAFF.

This chain links TRBV14 with TRBJ2-7; D unclear. CDR1 and CDR2 from the germline V gene are SGHDN and FVKESK. The CDR3 loop spans 20 amino acids. Trimming shortened V by 1 base and J by 0 bases, and 25 bases separated the two germline ends. CDR3 protein: CASSQGVIDTASPGSYEQYF. In nucleotides, the CDR3 is TGTGCCAGCAGCCAAGGTGTAATCGACACGGCGAGCCCGGGCTCCTACGAGCAGTACTTC.

This clone has just one count. This chain uses TRBV6-6 with TRBJ1-2; maybe TRBD1 (6 bases). This CDR3 region has 14 residues. Germline V gene data show CDR1 as MNHNY and CDR2 as SVGAGI (reference sequence). Trimming shortened V by 2 bases and J by 6 bases, and 13 bases separated the two germline ends. The CDR3 spells CASSYRDRQDGYTF. The CDR3 region has the DNA TGTGCCAGCAGTTACCGGGACCGACAGGATGGCTACACCTTC.

The chain employs TRBV18 and TRBJ2-7, with 8 bases aligning to TRBD2. The V segment lost 5 bases and the J segment 2 bases; nucleotides outside the gene matches: 8. The germline CDR1 and CDR2 sequences are KGHSH and LQKENI. The CDR3 loop spans 15 amino acids. The CDR3 spells CASSARSGRPYEQYF. In DNA, the CDR3 is TGTGCCAGCTCAGCACGCAGCGGGAGACCCTACGAGCAGTACTTC.

In its sample, this clone was seen a few times. The chain is built from TRBV7-7 and TRBJ2-2; a weak D match, TRBD2 (5 bases). Germline V lookup: CDR1 SSHAT, CDR2 FNYEAQ (reference sequence). This CDR3 is 14 amino acids long. V was shortened by 5 bases and J by 0 bases, with 7 bases between the two germline ends. The CDR3 nucleotides are TGTGCCAGCAGCGAGGGAGCGAACACCGGGGAGCTGTTTTTT. Protein: CASSEGANTGELFF.

V is TRBV7-9 and J is TRBJ2-3, with TRBD2 identical over 8 bases. CDR1 is SEHNR, CDR2 FQNEAQ, per germline (reference sequence). The CDR3 sequence is 15 residues long. The trim removed 8 bases at V and 6 bases at J, leaving 13 bases unmatched. DNA for the CDR3: TGTGCCAGCCCCTCTAGGACTAGCATTCTCGATACGCAGTATTTT. As protein: CASPSRTSILDTQYF.